This T cell receptor beta chain emerged from a study of cytomegalovirus exposure and HLA in healthy donors. General study findings and limits: Being productive about 87% or about 30% of the time was typical of most TCR beta V segments in an earlier analysis. The Asian-associated ancestry cluster reportedly had fewer N-insertions than the approximately 630-donor mean in a later analysis. Per a later analysis, under 20,000 TCR beta sequences showed association with HLA alleles at 0.05 false discovery rate.

Vbeta (60) and Jbeta (13) primers were used in the PCR. Clones were read by immunoSEQ multiplex PCR, and TCRdb kept only the in-frame ones, dropping some. The top ten hold 2% to 2.5% of the sample, which has approximately 200,000 clones, 85% seen once. Trimming cost V 3 bases and J 2 bases, with 9 bases left between them. Germline assignment: CDR1 MNHEY and CDR2 SMNVEV (reference sequence). This CDR3 is built from 14 residues. To note about this clone: The antigen remains undetermined.

This receptor was identified in a woman in her 50s in good health and CMV-seronegative. Specimen: PBMCs. This chain joins TRBV27 and TRBJ2-3; TRBD2 is a possible D gene (5 bases). The CDR3 loop reads CASSFTGSTDTQYF. The CDR3 DNA reads TGTGCCAGCAGTTTTACGGGGTCCACAGATACGCAGTATTTT.